This T cell receptor beta chain was profiled in a study of T-cell memory formation after mild COVID-19. The CDR3 runs 17 residues. The V gene lost 2 bases and the J gene lost 2 bases, with 16 bases spanning the gap. This clonotype was seen only once. UMIs and sample barcodes were carried by the TCR alpha and TCR beta cDNA libraries that 5'RACE produced using constant-segment primers. TCRdb called the 5' RACE reads again in MiXCR, with one record for every CDR3 protein. The table lists around 500,000 distinct CDR3 sequences, 18% of them singletons. Sequenced input: PBMCs or a T cell subset sorted from them (not recorded which). This clonotype originated in an adult woman who had mild COVID-19 (a few samples of this study predate the infection). Cell type and time point are not known. The V gene is TRBV12-3 or TRBV12-4, the J gene TRBJ1-5; D is ambiguous. The CDR3 is CASSLSSGVLGNQPQHF. The CDR3 DNA is TGTGCCAGCAGTTTAAGTAGTGGGGTTTTGGGCAATCAGCCCCAGCATTTT.